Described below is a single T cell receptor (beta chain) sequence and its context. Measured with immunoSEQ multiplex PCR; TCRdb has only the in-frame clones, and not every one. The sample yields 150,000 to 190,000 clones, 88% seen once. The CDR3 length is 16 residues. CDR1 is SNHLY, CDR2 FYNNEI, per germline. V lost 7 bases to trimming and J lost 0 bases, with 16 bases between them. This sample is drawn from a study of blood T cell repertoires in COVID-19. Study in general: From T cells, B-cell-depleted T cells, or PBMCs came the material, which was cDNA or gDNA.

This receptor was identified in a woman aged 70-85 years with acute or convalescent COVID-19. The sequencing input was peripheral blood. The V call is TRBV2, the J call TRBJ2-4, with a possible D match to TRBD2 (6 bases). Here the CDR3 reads CASTQGSGRAKNIQYF. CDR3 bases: TGTGCCAGCACCCAAGGTAGCGGTAGAGCCAAAAACATTCAGTACTTC. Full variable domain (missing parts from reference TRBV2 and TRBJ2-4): EPEVTQTPSHQVTQMGQEVILRCVPISNHLYFYWYRQILGQKVEFLVSFYNNEISEKSEIFDDQFSVERPDGSNFTLKIRSTKLEDSAMYFCASTQGSGRAKNIQYFGAGTRLSVL.